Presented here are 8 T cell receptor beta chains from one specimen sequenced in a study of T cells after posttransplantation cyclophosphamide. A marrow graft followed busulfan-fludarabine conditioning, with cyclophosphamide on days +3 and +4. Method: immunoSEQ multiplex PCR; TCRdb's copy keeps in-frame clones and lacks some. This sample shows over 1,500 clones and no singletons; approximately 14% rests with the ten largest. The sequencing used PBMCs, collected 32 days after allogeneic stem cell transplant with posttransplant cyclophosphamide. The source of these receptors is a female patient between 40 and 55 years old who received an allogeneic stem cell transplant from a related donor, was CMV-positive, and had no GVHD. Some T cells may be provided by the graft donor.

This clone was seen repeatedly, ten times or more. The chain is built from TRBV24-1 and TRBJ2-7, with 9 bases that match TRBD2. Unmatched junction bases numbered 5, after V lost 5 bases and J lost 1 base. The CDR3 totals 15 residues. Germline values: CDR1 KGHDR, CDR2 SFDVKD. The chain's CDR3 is CATSADSGGSYEQYF. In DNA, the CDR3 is TGTGCCACCAGTGCTGACAGCGGGGGGTCCTACGAGCAGTACTTC.

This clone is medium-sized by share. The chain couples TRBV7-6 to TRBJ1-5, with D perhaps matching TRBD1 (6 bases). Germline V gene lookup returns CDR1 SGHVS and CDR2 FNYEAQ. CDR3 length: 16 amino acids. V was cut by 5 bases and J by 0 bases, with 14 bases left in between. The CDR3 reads CASSAGVQGSNQPQHF. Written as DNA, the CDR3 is TGTGCCAGCAGCGCAGGGGTACAGGGTAGCAATCAGCCCCAGCATTTT.

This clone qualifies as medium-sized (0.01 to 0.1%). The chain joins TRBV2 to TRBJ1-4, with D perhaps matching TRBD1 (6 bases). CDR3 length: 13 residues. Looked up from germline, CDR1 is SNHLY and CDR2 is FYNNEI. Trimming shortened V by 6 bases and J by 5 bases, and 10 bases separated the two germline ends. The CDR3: CASRFTGNEKLFF. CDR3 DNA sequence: TGTGCCAGCAGGTTCACAGGGAATGAAAAACTGTTTTTT.

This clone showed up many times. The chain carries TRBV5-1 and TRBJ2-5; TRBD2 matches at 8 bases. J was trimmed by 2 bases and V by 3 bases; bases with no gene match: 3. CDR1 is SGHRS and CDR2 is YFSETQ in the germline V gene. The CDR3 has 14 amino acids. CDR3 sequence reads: CASSSGTRQETQYF. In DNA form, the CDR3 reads TGCGCCAGCAGCTCCGGGACTAGGCAAGAGACCCAGTACTTC.

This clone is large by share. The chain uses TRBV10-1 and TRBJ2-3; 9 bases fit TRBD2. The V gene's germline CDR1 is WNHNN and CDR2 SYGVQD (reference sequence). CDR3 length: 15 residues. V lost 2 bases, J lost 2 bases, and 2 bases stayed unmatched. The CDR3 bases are TGCGCCAGCAGTGAGCTAGCGGGGAACACAGATACGCAGTATTTT. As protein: CASSELAGNTDTQYF.

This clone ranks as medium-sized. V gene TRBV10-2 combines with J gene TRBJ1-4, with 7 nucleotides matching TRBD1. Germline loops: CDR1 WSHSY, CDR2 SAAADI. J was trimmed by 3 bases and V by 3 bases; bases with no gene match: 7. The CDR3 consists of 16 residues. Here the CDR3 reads CASSEVWGTANEKLFF. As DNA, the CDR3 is TGCGCCAGCAGTGAAGTTTGGGGGACAGCTAATGAAAAACTGTTTTTT.

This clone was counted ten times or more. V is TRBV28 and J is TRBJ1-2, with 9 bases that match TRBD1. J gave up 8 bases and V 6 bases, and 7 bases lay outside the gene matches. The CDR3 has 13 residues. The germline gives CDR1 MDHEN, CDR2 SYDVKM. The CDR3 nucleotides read TGTGCCAGCAGACAACAGGGGGCTGGGGGCTACACCTTC. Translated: CASRQQGAGGYTF.

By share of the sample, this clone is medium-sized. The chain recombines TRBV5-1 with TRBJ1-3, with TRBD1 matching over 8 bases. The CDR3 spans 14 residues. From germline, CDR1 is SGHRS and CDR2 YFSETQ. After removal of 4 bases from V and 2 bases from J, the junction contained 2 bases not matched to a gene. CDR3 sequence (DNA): TGCGCCAGCAGCCAGGACAGGGCTGGAAACACCATATATTTT. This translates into CASSQDRAGNTIYF.